A single sample is the source of the 5 T cell receptor beta chains below, sequenced in a study of naive and memory T cell subsets. An equimolar mix of two oligonucleotides served as the beta constant-region primer for TRBC1 and TRBC2. Four rounds of PCR amplified the ligated cDNA using nested alpha and beta constant-region primers plus SP2. Via MiXCR, TCRdb re-called the UMI-ligation and nested PCR reads, giving one row per CDR3 protein. The data show 25,000 to 40,000 distinct CDR3 sequences, less than 20% seen once. Material: effector memory CD4+ T cells from blood. Subset given: effector memory, CD45RA- CD27-. Receptors were obtained from a human donor in good health.

This clonotype appeared a few times. The V and J genes are TRBV4-2 and TRBJ1-1; 7 nucleotides align to TRBD1. Germline CDR1 LGHNA, CDR2 YNFKEQ. The CDR3 is 16 residues long. With V trimmed by 0 bases and J by 2 bases, 6 bases remained unmatched. The CDR3 reads CASSQEQGMGNTEAFF. The CDR3 region has the DNA TGTGCCAGCAGCCAAGAACAGGGGATGGGAAACACTGAAGCTTTCTTT.

This clonotype was found many times. The chain joins TRBV28 to TRBJ2-2; D is possibly TRBD2 (6 bases). CDR1 MDHEN and CDR2 SYDVKM come from the germline V gene. The CDR3 extends over 16 amino acids. V was trimmed by 6 bases and J by 6 bases, leaving 20 bases between them. The CDR3 is CASRGGGPFRPGELFF. The CDR3 DNA follows: TGTGCCAGCAGGGGGGGTGGGCCCTTCCGGCCCGGGGAGCTGTTTTTT.

This clonotype turned up a few times. The CDR3 spells CASSQYFGLSGNTIYF. In DNA form, the CDR3 reads TGTGCCAGCAGCCAATACTTCGGCCTCTCTGGAAACACCATATATTTT. The chain has TRBV14 and TRBJ1-3; D call uncertain. V dropped 2 bases and J dropped 0 bases, with 11 bases sitting between them. This CDR3 spans 16 amino acids. Looked up from germline, CDR1 is SGHDN and CDR2 is FVKESK.

The chain employs TRBV28 and TRBJ2-3, with a possible D match to TRBD2 (5 bases). V was trimmed by 5 bases and J by 1 base, leaving 13 bases between them. CDR3 size: 15 residues. The germline V gene has CDR1 MDHEN and CDR2 SYDVKM. The CDR3 region is CASSPRGSGTDTQYF. Here the CDR3 DNA reads TGTGCCAGCAGTCCCAGAGGGAGCGGCACAGATACGCAGTATTTT.

The chain carries TRBV5-6 and TRBJ2-2; 11 bases line up with TRBD2. The germline V gene encodes CDR1 SGHDT and CDR2 YYEEEE. The CDR3 runs to 16 residues. V was clipped by 4 bases and J by 5 bases; unmatched bases: 7. This CDR3 is CASSRRTSGPTGELFF. The CDR3 coding sequence is TGTGCCAGCAGCCGTCGGACTAGCGGGCCTACCGGGGAGCTGTTTTTT.